These 23 T cell receptor beta chains share one sample of origin, sequenced in a study of human T cells and chemical hapten exposure. TCRdb reanalysed the RACE reads using MiXCR and keeps one entry per CDR3 protein. The sample has 30,000 or so distinct CDR3 sequences, nearly 6% seen once. Noted time point: patch test 3, about 24 weeks after DPC sensitization. As to treatment: therapeutic diphenylcyclopropenone sensitization with weekly scalp DPC. Material: whole blood, obtained in connection with sensitization to the hapten diphenylcyclopropenone (DPC). The receptors shown here come from a man between 25 and 39 years old with alopecia areata. Some clones in this sample may be carry-over from other donors' samples.

This clonotype showed up many times. The rearrangement uses TRBV21-1 and TRBJ2-5. TRBV21-1 is a recognized pseudogene. The length of the CDR3 is 11 residues. CDR3 protein: CASRGWETQYF. DNA for the CDR3: TGTGCCAGCAGGGGATGGGAGACCCAGTACTTC.

Only a few counts were recorded for this clonotype. This chain connects TRBV11-3 to TRBJ2-5, with D unclear. CDR1 SGHNT and CDR2 YENEEA come from the germline V gene. Trimming left V 3 bases short and J 1 base short, with 15 bases between. The CDR3 is 16 amino acids. The CDR3 nucleotides are TGTGCCAGCAGCTTCGCACGGACCGTCTCCCAAGAGACCCAGTACTTC. Translating gives CASSFARTVSQETQYF.

This clonotype has a handful of counts. A much larger clone lies a single base off, so this may be a read error. Here the CDR3 reads CASSVTASGPNVLTF. The CDR3, as DNA: TGTGCCAGCAGCGTTACAGCGAGCGGGCCCAACGTCCTGACTTTC. The genes are TRBV9 and TRBJ2-6, with TRBD2 as a possible D gene (6 bases). The CDR3 spans 15 residues. V was clipped by 2 bases and J by 8 bases, with 14 bases between them. CDR1 SGDLS and CDR2 YYNGEE come from the germline V gene.

The sample holds many counts of this clonotype. The chain employs TRBV19 and TRBJ2-7; TRBD1 agrees at 9 bases. In germline, CDR1 is LNHDA, CDR2 SQIVND (reference sequence). This CDR3 spans 15 amino acids. V lost 5 bases and J lost 3; bases outside the gene matches: 8. CDR3 loop: CASSRPGQGLYEQYF. The CDR3, as DNA: TGTGCCAGTAGTCGTCCGGGACAGGGTCTCTACGAGCAGTACTTC.

This clonotype appeared many times. The CDR3 DNA is TGTGCCAGCAGCTTCGCCGCGGGACTAGCGGGAGGGTCCCCCTACGAGCAGTACTTC. It is translated as CASSFAAGLAGGSPYEQYF. The chain joins TRBV9 to TRBJ2-7; 16 bases are shared with TRBD2. The germline gives CDR1 SGDLS, CDR2 YYNGEE. Unmatched junction bases numbered 12, after V lost 4 bases and J lost 2 bases. CDR3 length: 19 residues.

Many counts were recorded for this clonotype. This chain links TRBV6-1 with TRBJ2-3; 12 bases agree with TRBD2. V shed 6 bases, J shed 2 bases, and the junction held 12 bases outside the gene matches. CDR3 length: 18 amino acids. CDR1 and CDR2 from the germline V gene are MNHNS and SASEGT. Here the CDR3 DNA reads TGTGCCAGCAGGCTCGCTGCTTCTAGCGGGGGGGCCACAGATACGCAGTATTTT. Translating gives CASRLAASSGGATDTQYF.

This clonotype was found many times. The chain carries TRBV20-1 and TRBJ1-2, with TRBD1 identical over 7 bases. The CDR3 is made up of 14 amino acids. The V segment lost 4 bases and the J segment 6 bases; nucleotides outside the gene matches: 11. The germline CDR1 and CDR2 sequences are DFQATT and SNEGSKA (reference sequence). The CDR3 nucleotides are TGCAGTGCTACCGGGACAGAACTTAGCCATGGCTACACCTTC. It translates to CSATGTELSHGYTF.

This clonotype appeared many times. This chain links TRBV4-1 with TRBJ2-3, with D possibly matching TRBD1 (6 bases). CDR3 length: 15 amino acids. Germline loops: CDR1 MGHRA, CDR2 YSYEKL. V was shortened by 5 bases and J by 3 bases, with 15 bases between the two germline ends. CDR3 in amino acids: CASSSPAQGTDTQYF. The CDR3 nucleotides read TGCGCCAGCAGCTCCCCGGCACAGGGAACAGATACGCAGTATTTT.

By share, this clonotype counts as medium-sized (0.01 to 0.1%). CDR3 residues: CASSLSLAENEQFF. Here the CDR3 DNA reads TGTGCCAGCAGCTTATCGCTAGCGGAAAATGAGCAGTTCTTC. This chain joins TRBV7-6 and TRBJ2-1, with 7 bases identical to TRBD2. This CDR3 comprises 14 residues. With 2 bases clipped from V and 7 bases from J, the junction kept 5 bases outside the gene matches. The V gene's germline CDR1 is SGHVS and CDR2 FNYEAQ.

There are many counts of this clonotype. The V and J genes are TRBV20-1 and TRBJ2-1; 12 positions agree with TRBD2. V gave up 4 bases and J gave up 4 bases; unmatched junction bases: 11. Per germline, CDR1 DFQATT and CDR2 SNEGSKA (reference sequence). The CDR3 length is 17 residues. The CDR3 nucleotides read TGCAGTGCTATTCTAGCGGGGGGGCTCAAGGGTTACAATGAGCAGTTCTTC. This encodes CSAILAGGLKGYNEQFF.

This clonotype was detected ten times or more. The J gene is TRBJ2-1, the V gene TRBV4-3; 14 nucleotides agree with TRBD2. This CDR3 has 18 residues. Germline CDR1 LGHNA, CDR2 YSLEER. V lost 3 bases to trimming and J lost 4 bases; unmatched junction nucleotides: 8. The CDR3, as DNA: TGCGCCAGCAGCCAGAGACTAGCGGGAGGGCCGGGGTACAATGAGCAGTTCTTC. Residues: CASSQRLAGGPGYNEQFF.

This clonotype showed up many times. The rearrangement links TRBV12-2 to TRBJ2-1; TRBD2, the table's D call, lacks a check against the DNA. TRBV12-2 is termed a pseudogene. There are 16 residues in the CDR3. The CDR3 spells CASRLAGLGSYNEQFF. The CDR3 DNA reads as TGTGCAAGTCGCTTAGCGGGGTTAGGGAGCTACAATGAGCAGTTCTTC.

This clonotype was seen many times. The chain combines TRBV27 with TRBJ1-2; 10 positions agree with TRBD1. The CDR3 contains 15 residues. Germline V gene data show CDR1 as MNHEY and CDR2 as SMNVEV (reference sequence). With V trimmed by 2 bases and J by 7 bases, 7 bases remained unmatched. The DNA of the CDR3 is TGTGCCAGCAGTTTAAGGGACAGGGGCTTTAGTGGCTACACCTTC. Translated, it gives CASSLRDRGFSGYTF.

This clonotype has ten or more counts. The chain has TRBV29-1 and TRBJ2-3, with a tentative D call TRBD1 (7 bases). Trimming shortened V by 5 bases and J by 1 base, and 16 bases separated the two germline ends. This CDR3 contains 15 residues. Per the germline V gene, CDR1 is SQVTM and CDR2 is ANQGSEA. The CDR3 is CSVRLGQAGTDTQYF. The CDR3, as DNA: TGCAGCGTTCGACTAGGACAGGCAGGCACAGATACGCAGTATTTT.

This clonotype was seen many times. The V call is TRBV6-5, the J call TRBJ1-2; no definite D call. From germline, CDR1 is MNHEY and CDR2 SVGAGI. The length of the CDR3 is 11 residues. Trimming pared 4 bases from V and 6 bases from J, leaving 6 bases between. The CDR3 nucleotides are TGTGCCAGCAGTTGGGGAGATGGCTACACCTTC. Encoded protein: CASSWGDGYTF.

This clonotype has a count of ten or more. The genes are TRBV6-5 and TRBJ2-6; D is tentatively TRBD1 or TRBD2 (6 bases each). The CDR3 is made up of 19 amino acids. In germline, CDR1 is MNHEY, CDR2 SVGAGI. V lost 0 bases and J 0 bases, leaving 15 bases between the germline ends. The CDR3 region is CASSYSPGGYLSGANVLTF. As DNA, the CDR3 is TGTGCCAGCAGTTACTCCCCCGGGGGCTACCTCTCTGGGGCCAACGTCCTGACTTTC.

This clonotype has ten or more counts. The J gene is TRBJ2-2, the V gene TRBV15; D possibly matches TRBD1 or TRBD2 (5 bases each). The CDR3 runs to 14 residues. CDR1 and CDR2 from the germline V gene are LNHNV and YYDKDF (reference sequence). V lost 8 bases to trimming and J lost 4 bases, with 14 bases between them. CDR3 sequence: CATDPGRSTGELFF. DNA for the CDR3: TGTGCCACCGATCCAGGGAGATCCACCGGGGAGCTGTTTTTT.

This clonotype has at least ten counts. The chain carries TRBV24-1 and TRBJ2-5, with 9 bases matching TRBD1. The V and J ends lost 9 bases and 5 bases, in that order; junction bases with no gene match: 9. Germline CDR1 is KGHDR and CDR2 is SFDVKD. The CDR3 has 14 amino acids. CDR3 in DNA: TGTGCCACCGGGGGACAGGGACACTCGGAGACCCAGTACTTC. It encodes CATGGQGHSETQYF.

This clonotype has at least ten counts. The chain is built from TRBV4-2 and TRBJ2-1, with 9 bases aligning to TRBD1. This CDR3 has 18 amino acids. Per the germline V gene, CDR1 is LGHNA and CDR2 is YNFKEQ. With V trimmed by 4 bases and J by 3 bases, 13 bases remained unmatched. The CDR3 DNA reads as TGTGCCAGCAGCCTCCTATACCGGGACAGGGATCTCTACAATGAGCAGTTCTTC. Its protein is CASSLLYRDRDLYNEQFF.

Many counts were recorded for this clonotype. The chain carries TRBV19 and TRBJ2-2; D unresolved. There are 15 residues in the CDR3. Between the trimmed V and J ends, which lost 5 bases and 5 bases, there was a span of 15 bases. The germline V gene has CDR1 LNHDA and CDR2 SQIVND (reference sequence). This CDR3 reads CASSFQMQATGELFF. The DNA of the CDR3 is TGTGCCAGTAGTTTTCAGATGCAGGCAACCGGGGAGCTGTTTTTT.

There are many counts of this clonotype. The V call is TRBV4-3, the J call TRBJ1-6; no reliable D call. This CDR3 has 14 residues. The germline V gene encodes CDR1 LGHNA and CDR2 YSLEER. The V gene lost 0 bases and the J gene lost 10 bases, with 10 bases spanning the gap. The DNA of the CDR3 is TGCGCCAGCAGCCAAGATCGTGGGGTCTCACCCCTCCACTTT. Translated, it gives CASSQDRGVSPLHF.

This clonotype was counted many times. V is TRBV14 and J is TRBJ2-5; D not resolved. V was clipped by 0 bases and J by 5 bases, with 10 bases between them. The CDR3 extends over 14 amino acids. Germline CDR1 reads SGHDN; CDR2 reads FVKESK. CDR3 residues: CASSQDLVRETQYF. CDR3 DNA sequence: TGTGCCAGCAGCCAAGATCTGGTTCGGGAGACCCAGTACTTC. Together with reference TRBV14 and TRBJ2-5, the CDR3 gives the full variable domain: EAGVTQFPSHSVIEKGQTVTLRCDPISGHDNLYWYRRVMGKEIKFLLHFVKESKQDESGMPNNRFLAERTGGTYSTLKVQPAELEDSGVYFCASSQDLVRETQYFGPGTRLLVL.

This clonotype has ten or more counts. The J gene is TRBJ2-7, the V gene TRBV5-6, with 8 bases fitting TRBD2. The CDR3 is 16 residues long. In germline, CDR1 is SGHDT, CDR2 YYEEEE. V was clipped by 4 bases and J by 2 bases; unmatched bases: 11. The CDR3 spells CASSKYSGALPYEQYF. The CDR3 DNA reads as TGTGCCAGCAGCAAATATAGCGGGGCGCTTCCCTACGAGCAGTACTTC.